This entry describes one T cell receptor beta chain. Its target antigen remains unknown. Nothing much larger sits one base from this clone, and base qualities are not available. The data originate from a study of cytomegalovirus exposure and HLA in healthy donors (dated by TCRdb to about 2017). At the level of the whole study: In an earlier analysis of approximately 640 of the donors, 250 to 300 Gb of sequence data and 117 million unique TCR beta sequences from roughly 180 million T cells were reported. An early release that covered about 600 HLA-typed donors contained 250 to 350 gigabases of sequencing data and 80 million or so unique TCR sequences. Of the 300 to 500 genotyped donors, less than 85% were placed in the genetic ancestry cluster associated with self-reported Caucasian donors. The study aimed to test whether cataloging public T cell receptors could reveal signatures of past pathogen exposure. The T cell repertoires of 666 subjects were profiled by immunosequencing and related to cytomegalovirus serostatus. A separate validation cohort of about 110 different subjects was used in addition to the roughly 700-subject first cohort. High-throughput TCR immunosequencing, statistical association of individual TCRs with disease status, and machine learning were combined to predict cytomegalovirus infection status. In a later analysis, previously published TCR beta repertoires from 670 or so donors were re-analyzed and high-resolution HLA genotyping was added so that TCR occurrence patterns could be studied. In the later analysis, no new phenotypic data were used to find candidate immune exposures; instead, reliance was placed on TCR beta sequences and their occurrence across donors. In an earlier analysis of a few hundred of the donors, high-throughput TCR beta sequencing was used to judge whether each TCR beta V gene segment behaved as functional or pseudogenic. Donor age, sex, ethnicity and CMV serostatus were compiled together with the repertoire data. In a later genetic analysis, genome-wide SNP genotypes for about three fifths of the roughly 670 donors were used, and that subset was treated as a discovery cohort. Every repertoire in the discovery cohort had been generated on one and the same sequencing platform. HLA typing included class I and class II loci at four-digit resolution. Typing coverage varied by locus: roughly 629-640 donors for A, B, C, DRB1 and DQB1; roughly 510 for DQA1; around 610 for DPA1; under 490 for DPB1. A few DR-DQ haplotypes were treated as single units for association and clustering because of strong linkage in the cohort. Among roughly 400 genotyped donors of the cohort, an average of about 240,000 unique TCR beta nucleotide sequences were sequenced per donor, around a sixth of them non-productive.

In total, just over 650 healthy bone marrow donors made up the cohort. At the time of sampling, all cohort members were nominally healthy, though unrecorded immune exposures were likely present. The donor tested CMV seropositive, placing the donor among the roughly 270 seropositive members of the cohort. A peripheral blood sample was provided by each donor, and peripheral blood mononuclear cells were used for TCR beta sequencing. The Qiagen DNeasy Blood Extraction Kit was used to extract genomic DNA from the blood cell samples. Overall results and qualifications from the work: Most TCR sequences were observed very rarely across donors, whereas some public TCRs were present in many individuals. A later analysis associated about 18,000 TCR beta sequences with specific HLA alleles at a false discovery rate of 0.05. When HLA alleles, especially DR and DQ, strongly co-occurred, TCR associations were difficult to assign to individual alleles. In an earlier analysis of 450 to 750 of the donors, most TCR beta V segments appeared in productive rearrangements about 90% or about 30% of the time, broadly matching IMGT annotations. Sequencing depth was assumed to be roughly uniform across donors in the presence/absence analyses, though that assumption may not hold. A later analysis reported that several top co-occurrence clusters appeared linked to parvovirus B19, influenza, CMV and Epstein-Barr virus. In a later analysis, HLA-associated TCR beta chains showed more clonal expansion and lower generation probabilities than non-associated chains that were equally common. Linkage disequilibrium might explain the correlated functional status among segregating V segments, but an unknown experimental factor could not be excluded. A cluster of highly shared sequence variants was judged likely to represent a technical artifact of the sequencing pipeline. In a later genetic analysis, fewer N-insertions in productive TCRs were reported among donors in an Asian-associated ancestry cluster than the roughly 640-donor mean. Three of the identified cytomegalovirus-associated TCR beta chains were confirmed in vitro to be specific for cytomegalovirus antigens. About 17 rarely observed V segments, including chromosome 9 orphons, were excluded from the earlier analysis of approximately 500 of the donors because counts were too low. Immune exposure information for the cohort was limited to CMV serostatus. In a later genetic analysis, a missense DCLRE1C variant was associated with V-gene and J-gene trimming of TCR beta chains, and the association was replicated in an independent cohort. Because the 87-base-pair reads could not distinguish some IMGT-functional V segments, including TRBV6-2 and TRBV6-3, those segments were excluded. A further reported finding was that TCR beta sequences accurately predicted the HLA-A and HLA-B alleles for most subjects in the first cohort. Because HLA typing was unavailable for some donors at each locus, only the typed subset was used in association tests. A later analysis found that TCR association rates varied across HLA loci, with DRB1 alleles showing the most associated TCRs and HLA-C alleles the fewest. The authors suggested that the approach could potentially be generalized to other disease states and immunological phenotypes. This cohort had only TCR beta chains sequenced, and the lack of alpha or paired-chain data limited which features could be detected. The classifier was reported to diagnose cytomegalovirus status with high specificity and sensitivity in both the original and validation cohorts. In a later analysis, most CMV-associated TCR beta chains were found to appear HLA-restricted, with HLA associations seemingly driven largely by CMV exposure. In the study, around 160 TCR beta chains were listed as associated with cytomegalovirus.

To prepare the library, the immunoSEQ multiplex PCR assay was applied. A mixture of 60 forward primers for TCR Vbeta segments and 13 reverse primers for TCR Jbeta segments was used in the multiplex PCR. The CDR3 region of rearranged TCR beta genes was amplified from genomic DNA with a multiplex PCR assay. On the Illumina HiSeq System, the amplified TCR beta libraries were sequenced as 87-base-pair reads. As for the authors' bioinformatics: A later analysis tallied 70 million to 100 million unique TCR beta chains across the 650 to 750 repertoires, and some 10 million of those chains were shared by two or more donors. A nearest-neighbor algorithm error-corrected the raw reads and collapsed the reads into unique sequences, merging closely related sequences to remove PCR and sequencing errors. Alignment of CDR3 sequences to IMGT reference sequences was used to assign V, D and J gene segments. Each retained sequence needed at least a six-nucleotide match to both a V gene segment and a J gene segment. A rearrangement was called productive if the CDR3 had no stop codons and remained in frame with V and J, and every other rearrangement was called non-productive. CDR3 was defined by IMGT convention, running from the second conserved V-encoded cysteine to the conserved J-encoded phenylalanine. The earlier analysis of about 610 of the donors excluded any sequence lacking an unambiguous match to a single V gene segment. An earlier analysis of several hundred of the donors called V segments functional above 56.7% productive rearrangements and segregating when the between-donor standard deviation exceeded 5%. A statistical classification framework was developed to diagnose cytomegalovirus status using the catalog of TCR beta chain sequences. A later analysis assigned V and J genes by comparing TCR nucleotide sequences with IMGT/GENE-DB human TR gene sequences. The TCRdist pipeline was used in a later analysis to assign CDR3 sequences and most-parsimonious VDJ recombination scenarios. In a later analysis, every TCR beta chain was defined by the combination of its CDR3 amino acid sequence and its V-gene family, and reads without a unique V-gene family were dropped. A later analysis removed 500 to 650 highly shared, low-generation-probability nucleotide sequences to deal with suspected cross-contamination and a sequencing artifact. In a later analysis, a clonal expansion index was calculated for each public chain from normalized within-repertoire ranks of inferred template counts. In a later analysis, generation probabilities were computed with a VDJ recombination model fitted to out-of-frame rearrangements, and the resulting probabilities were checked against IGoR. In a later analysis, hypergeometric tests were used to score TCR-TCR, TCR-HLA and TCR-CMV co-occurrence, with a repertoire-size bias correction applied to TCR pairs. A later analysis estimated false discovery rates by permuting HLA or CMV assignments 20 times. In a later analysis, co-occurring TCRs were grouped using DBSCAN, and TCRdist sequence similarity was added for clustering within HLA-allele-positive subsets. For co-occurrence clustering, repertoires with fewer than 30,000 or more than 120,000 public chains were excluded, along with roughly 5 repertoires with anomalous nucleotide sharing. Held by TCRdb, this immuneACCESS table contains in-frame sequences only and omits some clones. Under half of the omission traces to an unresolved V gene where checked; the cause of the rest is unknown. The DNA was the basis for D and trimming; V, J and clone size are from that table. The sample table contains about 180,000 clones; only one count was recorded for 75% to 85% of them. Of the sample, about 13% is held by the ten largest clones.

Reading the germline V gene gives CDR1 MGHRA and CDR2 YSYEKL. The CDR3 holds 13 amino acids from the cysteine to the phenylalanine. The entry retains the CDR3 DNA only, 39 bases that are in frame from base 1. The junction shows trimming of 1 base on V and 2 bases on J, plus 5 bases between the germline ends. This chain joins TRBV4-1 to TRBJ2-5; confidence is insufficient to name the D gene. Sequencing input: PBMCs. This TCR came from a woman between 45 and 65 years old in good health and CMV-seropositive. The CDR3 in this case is CASSQGLQETQYF. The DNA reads TGCGCCAGCAGCCAAGGGCTTCAAGAGACCCAGTACTTC.